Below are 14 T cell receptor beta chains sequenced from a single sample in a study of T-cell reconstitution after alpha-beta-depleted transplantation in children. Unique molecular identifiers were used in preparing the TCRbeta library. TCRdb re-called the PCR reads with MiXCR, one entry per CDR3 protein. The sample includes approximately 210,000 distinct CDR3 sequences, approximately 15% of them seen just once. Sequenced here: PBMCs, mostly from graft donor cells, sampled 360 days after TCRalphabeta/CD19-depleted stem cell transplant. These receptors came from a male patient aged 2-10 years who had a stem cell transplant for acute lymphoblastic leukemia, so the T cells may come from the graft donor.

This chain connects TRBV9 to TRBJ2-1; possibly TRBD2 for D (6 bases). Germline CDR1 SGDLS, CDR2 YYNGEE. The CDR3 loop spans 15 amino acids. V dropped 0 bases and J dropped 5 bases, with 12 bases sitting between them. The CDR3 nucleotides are TGTGCCAGCAGCGTAGGACTAGTCCATAACAATGAGCAGTTCTTC. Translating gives CASSVGLVHNNEQFF.

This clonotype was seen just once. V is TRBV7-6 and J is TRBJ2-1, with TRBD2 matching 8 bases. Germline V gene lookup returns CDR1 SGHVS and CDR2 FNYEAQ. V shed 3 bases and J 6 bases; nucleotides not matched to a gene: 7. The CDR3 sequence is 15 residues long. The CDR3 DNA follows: TGTGCCAGCAGCTTTACCGGGACTAGTCCCAATGAGCAGTTCTTC. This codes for CASSFTGTSPNEQFF.

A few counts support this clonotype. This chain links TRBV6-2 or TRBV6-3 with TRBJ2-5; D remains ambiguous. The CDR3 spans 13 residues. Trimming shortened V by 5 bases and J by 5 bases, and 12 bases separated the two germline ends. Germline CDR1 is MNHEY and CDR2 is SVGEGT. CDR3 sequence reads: CASSPFSSETQYF. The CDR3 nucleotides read TGTGCCAGCAGTCCCTTTTCCTCGGAGACCCAGTACTTC.

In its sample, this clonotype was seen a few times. Here the CDR3 reads CASSLAGRAELFF. CDR3 DNA: TGTGCCAGCAGCTTGGCCGGCCGGGCCGAGCTGTTTTTT. This chain connects TRBV5-6 to TRBJ2-2; D is ambiguous. The CDR3 sequence is 13 residues long. Germline V gene data show CDR1 as SGHDT and CDR2 as YYEEEE. Trimming removed 0 bases at V and 11 bases at J, with 11 bases between.

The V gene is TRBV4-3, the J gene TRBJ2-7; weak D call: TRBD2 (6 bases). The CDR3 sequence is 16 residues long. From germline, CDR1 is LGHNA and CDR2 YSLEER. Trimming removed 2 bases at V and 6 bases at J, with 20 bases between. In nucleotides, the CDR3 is TGCGCCAGCAGCCAAAAGATAGACAGCCTCGGGGGCGAGCAGTACTTC. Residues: CASSQKIDSLGGEQYF.

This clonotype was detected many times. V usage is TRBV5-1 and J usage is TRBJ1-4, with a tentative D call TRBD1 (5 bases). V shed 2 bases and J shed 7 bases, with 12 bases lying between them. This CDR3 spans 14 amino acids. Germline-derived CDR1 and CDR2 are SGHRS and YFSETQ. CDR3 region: CASSFGQGGEKLFF. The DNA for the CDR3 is TGCGCCAGCAGCTTCGGGCAGGGTGGTGAAAAACTGTTTTTT.

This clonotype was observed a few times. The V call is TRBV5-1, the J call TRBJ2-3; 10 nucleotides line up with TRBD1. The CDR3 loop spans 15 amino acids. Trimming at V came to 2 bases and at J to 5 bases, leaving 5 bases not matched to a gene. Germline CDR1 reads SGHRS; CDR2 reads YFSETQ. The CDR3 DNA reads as TGCGCCAGCAGCTTTAACCGGGACAGGGGAGATACGCAGTATTTT. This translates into CASSFNRDRGDTQYF. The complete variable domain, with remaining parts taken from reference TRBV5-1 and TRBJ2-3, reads KAGVTQTPRYLIKTRGQQVTLSCSPISGHRSVSWYQQTPGQGLQFLFEYFSETQRNKGNFPGRFSGRQFSNSRSEMNVSTLELGDSALYLCASSFNRDRGDTQYFGPGTRLTVL.

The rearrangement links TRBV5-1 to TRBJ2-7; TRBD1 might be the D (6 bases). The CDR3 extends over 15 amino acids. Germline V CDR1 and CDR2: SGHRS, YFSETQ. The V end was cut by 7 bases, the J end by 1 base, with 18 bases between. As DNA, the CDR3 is TGCGCCAGCCCCCCGGGAACAGGACAGTCCTACGAGCAGTACTTC. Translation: CASPPGTGQSYEQYF. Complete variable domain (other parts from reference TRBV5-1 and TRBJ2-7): KAGVTQTPRYLIKTRGQQVTLSCSPISGHRSVSWYQQTPGQGLQFLFEYFSETQRNKGNFPGRFSGRQFSNSRSEMNVSTLELGDSALYLCASPPGTGQSYEQYFGPGTRLTVT.

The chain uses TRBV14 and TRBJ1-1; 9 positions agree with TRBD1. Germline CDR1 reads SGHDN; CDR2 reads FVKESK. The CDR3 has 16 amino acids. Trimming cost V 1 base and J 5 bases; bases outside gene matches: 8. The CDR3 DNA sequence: TGTGCCAGCAGCCAAGGCCCGGGACAGGGTTGGACTGAAGCTTTCTTT. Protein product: CASSQGPGQGWTEAFF.

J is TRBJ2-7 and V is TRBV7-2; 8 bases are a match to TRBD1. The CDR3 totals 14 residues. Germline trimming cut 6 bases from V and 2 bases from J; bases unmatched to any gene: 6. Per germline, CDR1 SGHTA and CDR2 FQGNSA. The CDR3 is CASRGQGNTYEQYF. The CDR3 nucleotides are TGTGCCAGCAGAGGACAGGGTAACACCTACGAGCAGTACTTC.

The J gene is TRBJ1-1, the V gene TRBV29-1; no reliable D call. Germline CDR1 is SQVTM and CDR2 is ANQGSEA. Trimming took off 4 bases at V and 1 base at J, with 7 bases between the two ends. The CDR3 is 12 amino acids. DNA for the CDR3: TGCAGCGTTGCATACCCGAACACTGAAGCTTTCTTT. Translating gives CSVAYPNTEAFF.

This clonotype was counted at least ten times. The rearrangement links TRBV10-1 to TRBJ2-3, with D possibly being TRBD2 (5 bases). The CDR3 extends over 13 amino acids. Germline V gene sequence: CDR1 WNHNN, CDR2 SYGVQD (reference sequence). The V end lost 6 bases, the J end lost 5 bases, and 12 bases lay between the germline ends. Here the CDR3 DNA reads TGCGCCAGCAGGTCTGCTGCGGGAGATACGCAGTATTTT. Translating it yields CASRSAAGDTQYF.

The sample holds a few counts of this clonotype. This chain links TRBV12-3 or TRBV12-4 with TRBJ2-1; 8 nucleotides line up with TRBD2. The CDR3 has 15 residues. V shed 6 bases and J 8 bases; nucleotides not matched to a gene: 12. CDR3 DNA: TGTGCCAGCAGGGCCCTATCGGGGGGGCCCTATGAGCAGTTCTTC. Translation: CASRALSGGPYEQFF.

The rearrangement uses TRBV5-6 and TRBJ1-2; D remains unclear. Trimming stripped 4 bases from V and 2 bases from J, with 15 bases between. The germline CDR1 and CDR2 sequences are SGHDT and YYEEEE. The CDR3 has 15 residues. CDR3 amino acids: CASSVGGAGNYGYTF. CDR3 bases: TGTGCCAGCAGCGTTGGAGGCGCAGGAAACTATGGCTACACCTTC.